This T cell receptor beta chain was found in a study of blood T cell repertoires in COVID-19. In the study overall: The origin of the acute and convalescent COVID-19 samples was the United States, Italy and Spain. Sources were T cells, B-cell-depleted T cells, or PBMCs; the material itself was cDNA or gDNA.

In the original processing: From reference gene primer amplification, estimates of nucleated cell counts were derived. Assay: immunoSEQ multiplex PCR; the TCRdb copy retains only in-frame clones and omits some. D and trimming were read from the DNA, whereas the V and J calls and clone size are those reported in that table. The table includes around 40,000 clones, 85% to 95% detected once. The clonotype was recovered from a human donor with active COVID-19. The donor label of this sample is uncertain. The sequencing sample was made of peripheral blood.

The CDR3 nucleotides read TGTGCCAGCAGCTTAGACGGGAGGGTATACAATGAGCAGTTCTTC. Protein product: CASSLDGRVYNEQFF. V gene TRBV7-2 combines with J gene TRBJ2-1, with 8 bases lining up with TRBD2. The CDR3 length is 15 residues. V shed 1 base and J 4 bases; nucleotides not matched to a gene: 3. CDR1 and CDR2 from the germline V gene are SGHTA and FQGNSA.